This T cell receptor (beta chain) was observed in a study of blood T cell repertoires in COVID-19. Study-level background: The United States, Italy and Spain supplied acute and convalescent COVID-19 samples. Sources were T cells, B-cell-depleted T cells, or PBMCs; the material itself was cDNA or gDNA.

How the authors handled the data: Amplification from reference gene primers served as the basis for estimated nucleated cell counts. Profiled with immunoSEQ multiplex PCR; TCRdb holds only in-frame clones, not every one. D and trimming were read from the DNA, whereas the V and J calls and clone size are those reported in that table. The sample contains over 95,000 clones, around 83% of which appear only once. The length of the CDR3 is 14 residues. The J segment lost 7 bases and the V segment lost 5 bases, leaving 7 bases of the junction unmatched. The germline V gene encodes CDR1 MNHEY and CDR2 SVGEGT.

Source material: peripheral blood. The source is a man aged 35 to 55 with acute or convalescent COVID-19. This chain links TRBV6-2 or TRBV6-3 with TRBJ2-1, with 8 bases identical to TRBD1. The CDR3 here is CASSVRDRINEQFF. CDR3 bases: TGTGCCAGCAGTGTCCGGGACAGGATAAATGAGCAGTTCTTC.